The clone carrying this T cell receptor (beta chain) has just a few counts. Its specificity is not known. This record belongs to a study of molecular identifiers for immune sequencing clone quantification. Turning to the study itself: With replicates, the RNA of about 19,000 or 110,000 naive CD8 cells was split five ways and four were sequenced.

General study points: Among effectors, clones above 20 RNA copies held over 97% of molecules; among naive cells, under 1%.

Germline V gene sequence: CDR1 GTSNPN, CDR2 SVGIG (reference sequence). The V end was cut by 2 bases, the J end by 4 bases, with 6 bases between. This CDR3 has 11 amino acids. Previously published methods and listed TCR primers were used for the bulk TCR libraries. One entry per CDR3 protein results from TCRdb running MiXCR on the PCR reads. Found here are 400,000 to 600,000 distinct CDR3 sequences, roughly 23% of them singletons; the top ten hold about 0.84%. Sequenced: naive CD8+ T cells from blood, with Jurkat cell RNA spiked in. This sample's subset: FACS-sorted CD8+CD4-CCR7+CD45RA+ naive T cells. The V and J genes are TRBV30 and TRBJ2-7; D is unclear. The TCR originated in a human donor in good health. Some libraries in this study had Jurkat cell RNA spiked in. The CDR3 reads CAWSNRYEQYF. The CDR3 DNA is TGTGCCTGGAGTAACCGTTACGAGCAGTACTTC.